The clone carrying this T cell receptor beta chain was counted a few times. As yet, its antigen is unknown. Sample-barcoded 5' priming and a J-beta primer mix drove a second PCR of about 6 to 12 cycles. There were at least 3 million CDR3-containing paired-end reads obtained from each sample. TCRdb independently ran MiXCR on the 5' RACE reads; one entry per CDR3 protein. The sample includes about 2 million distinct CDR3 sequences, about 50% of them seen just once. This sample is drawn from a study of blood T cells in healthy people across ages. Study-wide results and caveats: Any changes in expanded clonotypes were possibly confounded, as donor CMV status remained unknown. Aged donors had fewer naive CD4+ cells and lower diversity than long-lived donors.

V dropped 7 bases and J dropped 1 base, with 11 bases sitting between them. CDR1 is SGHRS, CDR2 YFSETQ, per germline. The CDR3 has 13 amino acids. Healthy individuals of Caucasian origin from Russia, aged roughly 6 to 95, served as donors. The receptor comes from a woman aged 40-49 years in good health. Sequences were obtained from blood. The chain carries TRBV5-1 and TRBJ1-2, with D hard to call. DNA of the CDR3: TGCGCCAGCGGAAGAGATAATAACTATGGCTACACCTTC. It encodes CASGRDNNYGYTF.